The clone carrying this TCR delta chain was seen repeatedly, ten times or more. Other DNA sequences in this specimen translate into the identical CDR3. The data stem from a study of gamma-delta T cells after stem cell transplantation. TCRdb redid clone calling on the RT-PCR reads using CATT. The sample lists about 10,000 delta-chain clones; 1% to 1.5% were seen once. The CDR3 spans 23 residues. Looked up from germline, CDR1 is GEAIGNYY and CDR2 is EKD. J lost 0 bases, V lost 1 base, and 27 bases had no gene match. The sequenced sample was gamma-delta T cells. The origin of this receptor is a human donor. It is not recorded whose cells these are; they may come from a transplant donor. The rearrangement joins TRDV2 to TRDJ1, with TRDD3 matching 8 bases. The CDR3: CACDTLRYKQRDGDTPNTDKLIF. The CDR3 coding sequence is TGTGCCTGTGACACACTCCGCTACAAACAACGTGATGGGGATACCCCAAACACCGATAAACTCATCTTT.